These 32 T cell receptor beta chains were sequenced from one sample in a study of T-cell reconstitution after alpha-beta-depleted transplantation in children. Preparation of the TCRbeta library involved a method that used unique molecular identifiers. In TCRdb, the PCR reads were re-called with MiXCR into one record per CDR3 protein. The table records a few hundred thousand distinct CDR3 sequences, around 9.1% of them present only once. Sequencing was performed on PBMCs, taken before TCRalphabeta/CD19-depleted stem cell transplant. The receptors stem from a boy younger than two with acute myeloid leukemia, due to receive a stem cell transplant.

This clonotype has ten or more counts. The chain has TRBV10-3 and TRBJ2-7, with no clear D. V was trimmed by 3 bases and J by 5 bases, leaving 11 bases between them. Germline assignment: CDR1 ENHRY and CDR2 SYGVKD. This CDR3 comprises 13 residues. This chain's CDR3 is CAISDLRADEQYF. DNA of the CDR3: TGTGCCATCAGTGACCTTCGGGCAGACGAGCAGTACTTC.

The chain uses TRBV6-2 or TRBV6-3 and TRBJ1-2, with a possible D match to TRBD1 (5 bases). Germline CDR1 is MNHEY and CDR2 is SVGEGT. The CDR3 consists of 14 residues. The ends were cut back, 6 bases at V and 4 bases at J, with 15 bases in the middle. The CDR3 loop reads CASRKGLTSYGYTF. CDR3 nucleotides: TGTGCCAGCAGAAAGGGACTGACCAGCTATGGCTACACCTTC.

There are many counts of this clonotype. The chain employs TRBV2 and TRBJ2-3; D tentatively fits TRBD1 or TRBD2 (5 bases each). The germline V and J ends were trimmed by 4 bases and 2 bases, with 10 bases remaining between them. CDR1 and CDR2 (germline): SNHLY, FYNNEI. The CDR3 runs to 14 residues. The CDR3 DNA reads TGTGCCAGCAGTGTTAGGGGAGACACAGATACGCAGTATTTT. Its translation: CASSVRGDTDTQYF.

The V and J genes are TRBV5-6 and TRBJ2-7; 8 bases align to TRBD1. The CDR3 length is 15 residues. CDR1 is SGHDT and CDR2 is YYEEEE in the germline V gene. V shed 4 bases, J shed 4 bases, and the junction held 10 bases outside the gene matches. CDR3 nucleotides: TGTGCCAGCAGCGCAATCCGGGACAGGTATTACGAGCAGTACTTC. Translated: CASSAIRDRYYEQYF.

This clonotype was recorded many times. This chain connects TRBV27 to TRBJ2-7; D not resolved. The CDR3 covers 10 residues. Per the germline V gene, CDR1 is MNHEY and CDR2 is SMNVEV (reference sequence). V was shortened by 11 bases and J by 1 base, with 6 bases between the two germline ends. The CDR3 DNA reads TGTGCCCCTCGGTCCTACGAGCAGTACTTC. Translated, it gives CAPRSYEQYF.

The chain uses TRBV18 and TRBJ2-3; D not certain. Germline CDR1 reads KGHSH; CDR2 reads LQKENI. CDR3 length: 15 amino acids. V dropped 6 bases and J dropped 2 bases, with 15 bases sitting between them. For the CDR3, the DNA is TGTGCCAGCTCCCAGAATCCGGGCCCCACAGATACGCAGTATTTT. Its translation is CASSQNPGPTDTQYF. Complete variable domain (other parts from reference TRBV18 and TRBJ2-3): NAGVMQNPRHLVRRRGQEARLRCSPMKGHSHVYWYRQLPEEGLKFMVYLQKENIIDESGMPKERFSAEFPKEGPSILRIQQVVRGDSAAYFCASSQNPGPTDTQYFGPGTRLTVL.

In its sample, this clonotype was seen many times. The V gene is TRBV25-1, the J gene TRBJ2-7; 7 bases are a match to TRBD1. This CDR3 spans 13 amino acids. After removal of 6 bases from V and 5 bases from J, the junction contained 7 bases not matched to a gene. Germline V gives CDR1 MGHDK, CDR2 SYGVNS. The CDR3 bases are TGTGCCAGCAGAAGTAGGGGGCTCGACGAGCAGTACTTC. Translation gives CASRSRGLDEQYF.

This clonotype has at least ten counts. The chain combines TRBV25-1 with TRBJ1-1; D is uncertain. V gave up 6 bases and J gave up 0 bases, with 20 bases separating them. CDR1 and CDR2 from the germline V gene are MGHDK and SYGVNS. This CDR3 spans 17 amino acids. The CDR3 sequence: CASSLGLGKEMNTEAFF. In DNA form, the CDR3 reads TGTGCCAGCAGCCTCGGGCTGGGGAAAGAAATGAACACTGAAGCTTTCTTT.

This clonotype appeared many times. The rearrangement joins TRBV3-1 to TRBJ2-5; unclear D gene. With 3 bases removed from V and 1 base from J, the gap between germline ends came to 18 bases. Germline CDR1 is LGHDT and CDR2 is YNNKEL (reference sequence). This CDR3 region has 17 residues. CDR3: CASSQKRMWATQETQYF. The CDR3 coding sequence is TGTGCCAGCAGCCAGAAAAGGATGTGGGCTACCCAAGAGACCCAGTACTTC.

This clonotype was counted many times. The chain couples TRBV6-1 to TRBJ2-2; D is perhaps TRBD1 (6 bases). Trimming left V 2 bases short and J 7 bases short, with 11 bases between. The CDR3 is made up of 14 amino acids. The germline CDR1 and CDR2 sequences are MNHNS and SASEGT. CDR3 sequence (DNA): TGTGCCAGCAGTGAACCCAGGGGATTCGGGGAGCTGTTTTTT. The encoded protein is CASSEPRGFGELFF.

The chain recombines TRBV20-1 with TRBJ2-3; no reliable D call. The CDR3 spans 8 residues. Germline-derived CDR1 and CDR2 are DFQATT and SNEGSKA (reference sequence). The CDR3 loop reads CAPDTQYF. As DNA, the CDR3 is TGCGCTCCAGATACGCAGTATTTT.

The sample holds a few counts of this clonotype. J is TRBJ1-5 and V is TRBV18, with 7 bases that match TRBD1. The CDR3 covers 16 residues. After removal of 1 base from V and 3 bases from J, the junction contained 6 bases not matched to a gene. Germline assignment: CDR1 KGHSH and CDR2 LQKENI. CDR3 amino acids: CASSPRQGTVNQPQHF. In DNA form, the CDR3 reads TGTGCCAGCTCACCACGACAGGGAACGGTCAATCAGCCCCAGCATTTT.

In this sample, this clonotype turned up many times. The rearrangement joins TRBV10-3 to TRBJ2-7; D gene unclear. V was trimmed by 0 bases and J by 3 bases, leaving 12 bases between them. The CDR3 totals 15 residues. CDR1 is ENHRY and CDR2 is SYGVKD in the germline V gene. CDR3 region: CAISESSSSYYEQYF. The CDR3 DNA is TGTGCCATCAGTGAGTCTAGCAGTTCGTACTACGAGCAGTACTTC.

This clonotype was counted many times. The CDR3 region is CASSPHGAGELFF. The CDR3 coding sequence is TGTGCCAGCAGCCCCCACGGGGCCGGGGAGCTGTTTTTT. The rearrangement uses TRBV7-3 and TRBJ2-2, with D perhaps matching TRBD2 (5 bases). V was pared by 5 bases and J by 6 bases, with 10 bases between. Per the germline V gene, CDR1 is SGHTA and CDR2 is FQGTGA. CDR3 length: 13 amino acids.

This clonotype was found a few times. This chain joins TRBV6-1 and TRBJ2-7; 8 bases fit TRBD1. CDR1 MNHNS and CDR2 SASEGT come from the germline V gene. The CDR3 extends over 14 amino acids. Germline trimming cut 5 bases from V and 5 bases from J; bases unmatched to any gene: 8. In DNA, the CDR3 is TGTGCCAGCAGTCTCCGGGACAGGATAAACGAGCAGTACTTC. It specifies CASSLRDRINEQYF.

This clonotype was seen repeatedly, ten times or more. The chain couples TRBV5-1 to TRBJ2-1, with D tentatively TRBD2 (7 bases). V gave up 4 bases and J gave up 2 bases, with 13 bases separating them. Germline CDR1 is SGHRS and CDR2 is YFSETQ. The CDR3 runs 15 residues. The CDR3 here is CASSPGGGAYNEQFF. CDR3 bases: TGCGCCAGCAGCCCAGGAGGGGGGGCCTACAATGAGCAGTTCTTC.

This clonotype has a count of ten or more. V is TRBV12-3 or TRBV12-4 and J is TRBJ2-1, with TRBD2 matching 13 bases. This CDR3 is 17 amino acids long. V lost 4 bases, J lost 5 bases, and 8 bases stayed unmatched. The CDR3 coding sequence is TGTGCCAGCAGTTCTTGGACTAGCGGGAGAATCGACAATGAGCAGTTCTTC. It translates to CASSSWTSGRIDNEQFF.

Details on this clonotype: A much larger clone differs by one base, so this may be a read error. This rearrangement joins TRBV16 to TRBJ2-3; D is possibly TRBD1 (5 bases). The CDR3 runs 15 residues. Germline-derived CDR1 and CDR2 are KGHSY and FQNENV. The CDR3 reads CVSSQSKGYTDTQYF. For the CDR3, the DNA is TGTGTCAGCAGCCAATCAAAGGGGTATACAGATACGCAGTATTTT.

The rearrangement joins TRBV5-1 to TRBJ2-7; 7 positions match TRBD1. The CDR3 is 14 amino acids. Germline CDR1 and CDR2: SGHRS and YFSETQ. J was trimmed by 2 bases and V by 2 bases; bases with no gene match: 4. The CDR3 is CASSLGTAAYEQYF. CDR3 coding DNA: TGCGCCAGCAGCTTAGGGACAGCGGCCTACGAGCAGTACTTC.

This clonotype was observed at least ten times. An end of the junction differs from the germline gene, which may be a read error. The J gene is TRBJ2-3, the V gene TRBV7-3; D gene ambiguous. This CDR3 has 13 amino acids. Germline CDR1 reads SGHTA; CDR2 reads FQGTGA. CDR3 sequence reads: CASSLTDTDTQYF. The CDR3 nucleotides are TGTGCCAGCAGCCTAACCGATACAGATACGCAGTATTTT.

This clonotype was counted at least ten times. The gene calls are TRBV7-3 and TRBJ2-1; TRBD2 matches 10 bases. The CDR3 has 12 amino acids. Unmatched junction bases numbered 3, after V lost 5 bases and J lost 11 bases. CDR1 SGHTA and CDR2 FQGTGA come from the germline V gene. The CDR3 nucleotides are TGTGCCAGCAGCACTAGCGGGGCAAAGCAGTTCTTC. Encoded protein: CASSTSGAKQFF.

This clonotype was counted at least ten times. The chain recombines TRBV7-9 with TRBJ1-2, with 9 nucleotides matching TRBD1. The CDR3 totals 12 residues. Germline V gene data show CDR1 as SEHNR and CDR2 as FQNEAQ (reference sequence). The ends lost 7 bases at V and 6 bases at J; junction bases unmatched: 3. The CDR3 spells CASTGTGNGYTF. The CDR3 nucleotides are TGTGCCAGCACCGGGACAGGGAATGGCTACACCTTC.

In its sample, this clonotype was seen many times. The CDR3 sequence is CASSLAEKQFF. CDR3 DNA sequence: TGTGCCAGCAGTTTAGCGGAGAAGCAGTTCTTC. The chain carries TRBV6-2 or TRBV6-3 and TRBJ2-1; possible D gene TRBD2, 6 bases. Germline loops: CDR1 MNHEY, CDR2 SVGEGT. Trimming pared 4 bases from V and 11 bases from J, leaving 9 bases between. CDR3 length: 11 residues.

This clonotype was observed at least ten times. V is TRBV9 and J is TRBJ2-5; D is possibly TRBD1 or TRBD2 (7 bases each). Germline V gene data show CDR1 as SGDLS and CDR2 as YYNGEE. Trimming shortened V by 0 bases and J by 4 bases, and 16 bases separated the two germline ends. This CDR3 spans 16 amino acids. In DNA, the CDR3 is TGTGCCAGCAGCGTAGCTGGCAGGGGGGGACTAGAGACCCAGTACTTC. Protein: CASSVAGRGGLETQYF.

This clonotype was picked up many times. The chain has TRBV7-9 and TRBJ1-6, with TRBD1 matching 7 bases. This CDR3 comprises 16 residues. Losses at the gene ends were 6 bases for V and 4 bases for J; bases not matched to a gene: 9. Germline values: CDR1 SEHNR, CDR2 FQNEAQ (reference sequence). The CDR3 loop reads CASSPVTGAYNSPLHF. The CDR3 DNA follows: TGTGCCAGCAGTCCGGTTACAGGGGCGTATAATTCACCCCTCCACTTT.

This clonotype was counted at least ten times. V usage is TRBV10-3 and J usage is TRBJ2-3; D not certain. The CDR3 loop spans 14 amino acids. Germline V CDR1 and CDR2: ENHRY, SYGVKD. V gave up 3 bases and J gave up 0 bases, with 7 bases separating them. Here the CDR3 DNA reads TGTGCCATCAGTGAACCTGCTAGCACAGATACGCAGTATTTT. It is translated as CAISEPASTDTQYF.

This chain links TRBV29-1 with TRBJ2-5, with a possible D match to TRBD2 (6 bases). This CDR3 is built from 13 residues. Germline CDR1 reads SQVTM; CDR2 reads ANQGSEA. V lost 2 bases, J lost 4 bases, and 11 bases lay in between. This CDR3 reads CSVENGGGETQYF. The CDR3 nucleotides are TGCAGCGTTGAAAACGGGGGAGGAGAGACCCAGTACTTC.

This clonotype was seen a handful of times. The chain is built from TRBV12-5 and TRBJ2-3; no clear D. CDR3 length equals 14 residues. In germline, CDR1 is LGHNT, CDR2 FRNRAP. V gave up 1 base and J gave up 0 bases, with 5 bases separating them. The CDR3 coding sequence is TGTGCTAGTGGTTTGGACGATAGCACAGATACGCAGTATTTT. Translating gives CASGLDDSTDTQYF.

This clonotype was observed many times. The chain uses TRBV7-9 and TRBJ2-5, with unresolved D. From germline, CDR1 is SEHNR and CDR2 FQNEAQ (reference sequence). The CDR3 sequence is 12 residues long. The V end lost 0 bases, the J end lost 5 bases, and 4 bases lay between the germline ends. CDR3 sequence reads: CASSLAHETQYF. As DNA, the CDR3 is TGTGCCAGCAGCTTAGCGCATGAGACCCAGTACTTC.

V usage is TRBV6-1 and J usage is TRBJ2-7; 16 nucleotides agree with TRBD2. The length of the CDR3 is 16 residues. V shed 10 bases and J 3 bases; nucleotides not matched to a gene: 9. Germline-derived CDR1 and CDR2 are MNHNS and SASEGT. In DNA, the CDR3 is TGTGCCAACAAGCCGGGACTAGCGGGGGGGAGCTACGAGCAGTACTTC. It encodes CANKPGLAGGSYEQYF.

The V and J genes are TRBV7-8 and TRBJ2-7; 8 nucleotides align to TRBD2. CDR3 length: 15 amino acids. Germline V gene sequence: CDR1 SGHVS, CDR2 FQNEAQ. The V segment lost 5 bases and the J segment 3 bases; nucleotides outside the gene matches: 9. CDR3 bases: TGTGCCAGCAGCCCACGGAGACTAGCGATCTACGAGCAGTACTTC. It encodes CASSPRRLAIYEQYF.

The chain joins TRBV3-1 to TRBJ2-2, with TRBD2 identical over 9 bases. V gave up 4 bases and J gave up 7 bases; unmatched junction bases: 16. The germline gives CDR1 LGHDT, CDR2 YNNKEL (reference sequence). The CDR3 sequence is 18 residues long. CDR3 in amino acids: CASSPDSHWRGGIGELFF. CDR3 DNA sequence: TGTGCCAGCAGCCCCGACTCTCACTGGCGGGGGGGGATCGGGGAGCTGTTTTTT. Looking up the rest from reference TRBV3-1 and TRBJ2-2 gives the full variable domain: DTAVSQTPKYLVTQMGNDKSIKCEQNLGHDTMYWYKQDSKKFLKIMFSYNNKELIINETVPNRFSPKSPDKAHLNLHINSLELGDSAVYFCASSPDSHWRGGIGELFFGEGSRLTVL.